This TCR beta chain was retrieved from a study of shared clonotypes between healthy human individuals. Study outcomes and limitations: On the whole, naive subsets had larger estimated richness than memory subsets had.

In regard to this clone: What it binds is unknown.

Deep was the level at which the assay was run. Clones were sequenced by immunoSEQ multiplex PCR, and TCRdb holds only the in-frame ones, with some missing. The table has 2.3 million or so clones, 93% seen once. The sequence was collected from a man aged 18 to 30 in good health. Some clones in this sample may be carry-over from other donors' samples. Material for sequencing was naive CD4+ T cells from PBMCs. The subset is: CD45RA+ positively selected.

CDR3 sequence: CASSFVWGRETQYF. The CDR3 DNA reads as TGTGCCAGCAGTTTCGTGTGGGGGAGAGAGACCCAGTACTTC. The V and J genes are TRBV5-8 and TRBJ2-5; D may match TRBD1 or TRBD2 (5 bases each). The CDR3 loop spans 14 amino acids. The V and J ends lost 5 bases and 4 bases respectively, with 15 bases between them. CDR1 is SGHTS and CDR2 is YDEGEE in the germline V gene.